The sample holds one count of the clone carrying this T cell receptor beta chain. One base away lies a much larger clone, so this may be a sequencing read error. These data are taken from a study of prognosis after radiotherapy for stage I lung cancer. Study summary: A median of roughly 7 months after radiotherapy, distant metastases were seen in a few patients, while no significant progression was shown by 15.

V was cut by 5 bases and J by 2 bases, with 9 bases left in between. The CDR3 length is 13 residues. From germline, CDR1 is KGHSH and CDR2 LQKENI. The study amplified the TCR beta CDR3 region from genomic DNA. This amplification was carried out by two rounds of multiplex PCR. Initially, in first-round PCR, primers specific to each TRBV and TRBJ gene were used. TCRdb redid the calling of the multiplex PCR reads with MiXCR, one entry per CDR3 protein. The data show 15,000 or so distinct CDR3 sequences, more than 35% seen once. The V gene is TRBV18, the J gene TRBJ1-2, with D unresolved. This receptor was obtained from a donor at least 50 years old with non-small cell lung cancer. Specimen: PBMCs, collected before or after stereotactic body radiation therapy (not recorded which). The CDR3 sequence: CASSVTGNYGYTF. CDR3 bases: TGTGCCAGCTCAGTGACCGGGAACTATGGCTACACCTTC.